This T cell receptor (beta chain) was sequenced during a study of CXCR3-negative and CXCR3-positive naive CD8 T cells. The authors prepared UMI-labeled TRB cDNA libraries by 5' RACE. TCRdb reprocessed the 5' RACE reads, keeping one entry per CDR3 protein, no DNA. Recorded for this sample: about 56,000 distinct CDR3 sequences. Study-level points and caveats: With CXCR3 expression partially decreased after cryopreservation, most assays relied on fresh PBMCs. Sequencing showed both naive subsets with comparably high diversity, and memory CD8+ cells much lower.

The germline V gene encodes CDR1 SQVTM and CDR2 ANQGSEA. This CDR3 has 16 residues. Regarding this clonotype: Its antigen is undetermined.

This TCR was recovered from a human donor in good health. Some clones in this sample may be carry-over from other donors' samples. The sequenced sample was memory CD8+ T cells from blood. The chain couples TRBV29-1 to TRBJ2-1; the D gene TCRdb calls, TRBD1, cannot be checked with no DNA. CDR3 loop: CSVEDQDRKTYNEQFF.